The subject of this entry is one T cell receptor beta chain. Its antigen is not identified. Sequence at one end of the junction differs from germline and may be a read error. This CDR3 is built from 17 residues. CDR1 SGHTS and CDR2 YDEGEE come from the germline V gene. This sample was included in a study of PD-1 blockade in mismatch repair-deficient tumors. Background on the study: Patients had eleven to twelve mismatch repair-deficient cancer types and were previously treated and progressing.

Generated by immunoSEQ multiplex PCR, the TCRdb table keeps only in-frame clones and is missing some. The data contain approximately 51,000 clones, roughly 80% of them seen just once; the ten biggest clones take up 7% to 8.5%. General study results and limits: Rapid post-treatment expansion, then contraction, generally preceding radiologic response, marked tumor-resident clones.

TCR sequencing covered a few patients who responded to pembrolizumab. Sample: peripheral blood, taken roughly 20 weeks after starting pembrolizumab. This clonotype originated in an adult with mismatch repair-deficient cancer. The chain has TRBV5-8 and TRBJ1-2, with D perhaps matching TRBD1 (5 bases). In DNA form, the CDR3 reads TGCGCCAGCAGCCAAGGCCACAAGGGGAGCATTAACTATGGCTACACCTTC. It encodes CASSQGHKGSINYGYTF.